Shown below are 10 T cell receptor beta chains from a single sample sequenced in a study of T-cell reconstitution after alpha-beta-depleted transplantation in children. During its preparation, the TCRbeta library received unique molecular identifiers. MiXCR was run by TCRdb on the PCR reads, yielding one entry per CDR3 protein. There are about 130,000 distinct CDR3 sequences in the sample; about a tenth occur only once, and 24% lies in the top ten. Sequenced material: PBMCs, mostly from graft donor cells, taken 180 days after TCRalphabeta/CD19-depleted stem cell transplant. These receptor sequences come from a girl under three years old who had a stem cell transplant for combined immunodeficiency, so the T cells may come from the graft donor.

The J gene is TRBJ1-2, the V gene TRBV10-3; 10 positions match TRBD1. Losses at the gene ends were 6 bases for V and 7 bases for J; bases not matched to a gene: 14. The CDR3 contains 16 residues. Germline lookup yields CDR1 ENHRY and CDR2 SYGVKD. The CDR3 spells CAISRAGTGVQGGYTF. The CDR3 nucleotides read TGTGCCATCAGCCGCGCGGGGACAGGGGTTCAGGGTGGCTACACCTTC.

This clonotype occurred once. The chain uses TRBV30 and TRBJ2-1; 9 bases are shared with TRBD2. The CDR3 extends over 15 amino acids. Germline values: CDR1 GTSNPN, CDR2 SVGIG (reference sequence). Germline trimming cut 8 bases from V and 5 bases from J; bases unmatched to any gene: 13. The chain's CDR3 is CAVDHTGLANNEQFF. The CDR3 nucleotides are TGTGCCGTGGACCACACGGGACTAGCTAACAATGAGCAGTTCTTC.

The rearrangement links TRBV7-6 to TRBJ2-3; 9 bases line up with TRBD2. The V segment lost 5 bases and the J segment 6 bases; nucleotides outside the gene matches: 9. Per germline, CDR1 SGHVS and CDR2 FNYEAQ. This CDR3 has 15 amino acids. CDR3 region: CASSPRAGGVDTQYF. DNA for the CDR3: TGTGCCAGCAGCCCAAGGGCGGGGGGGGTGGATACGCAGTATTTT.

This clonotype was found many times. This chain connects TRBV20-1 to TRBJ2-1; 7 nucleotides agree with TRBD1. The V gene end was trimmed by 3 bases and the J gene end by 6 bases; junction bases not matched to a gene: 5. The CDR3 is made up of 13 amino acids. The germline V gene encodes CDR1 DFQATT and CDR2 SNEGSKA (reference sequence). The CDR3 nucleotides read TGCAGTGCTAGCTACAGGGGAACCAATGAGCAGTTCTTC. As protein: CSASYRGTNEQFF.

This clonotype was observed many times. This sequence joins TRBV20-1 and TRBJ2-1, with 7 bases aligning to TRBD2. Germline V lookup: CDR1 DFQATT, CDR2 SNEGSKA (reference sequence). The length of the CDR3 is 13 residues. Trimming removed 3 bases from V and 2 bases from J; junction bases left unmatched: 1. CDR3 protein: CSARGGAYNEQFF. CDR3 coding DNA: TGCAGTGCTAGGGGGGGGGCCTACAATGAGCAGTTCTTC.

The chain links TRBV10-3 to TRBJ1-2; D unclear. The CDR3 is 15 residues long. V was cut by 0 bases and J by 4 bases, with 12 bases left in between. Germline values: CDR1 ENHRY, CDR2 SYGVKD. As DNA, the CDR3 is TGTGCCATCAGTGAGTCGGAAGGAATCGCCTATGGCTACACCTTC. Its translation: CAISESEGIAYGYTF.

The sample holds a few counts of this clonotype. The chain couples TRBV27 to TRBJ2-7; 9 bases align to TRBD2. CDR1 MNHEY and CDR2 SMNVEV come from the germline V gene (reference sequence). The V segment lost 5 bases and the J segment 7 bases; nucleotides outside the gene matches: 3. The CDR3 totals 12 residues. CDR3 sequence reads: CASSGLAWEQYF. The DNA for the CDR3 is TGTGCCAGCAGTGGACTAGCGTGGGAGCAGTACTTC.

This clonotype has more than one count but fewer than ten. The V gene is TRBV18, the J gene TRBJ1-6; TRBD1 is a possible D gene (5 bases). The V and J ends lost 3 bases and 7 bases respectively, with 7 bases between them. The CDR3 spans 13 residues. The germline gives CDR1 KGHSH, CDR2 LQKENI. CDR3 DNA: TGTGCCAGCTCACCTGCAGGGAATTCACCCCTCCACTTT. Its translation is CASSPAGNSPLHF.

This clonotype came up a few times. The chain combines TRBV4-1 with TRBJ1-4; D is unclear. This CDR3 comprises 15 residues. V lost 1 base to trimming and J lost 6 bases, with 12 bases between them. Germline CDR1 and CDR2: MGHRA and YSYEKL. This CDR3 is CASSQGERRHEKLFF. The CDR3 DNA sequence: TGCGCCAGCAGCCAAGGGGAACGGAGACATGAAAAACTGTTTTTT.

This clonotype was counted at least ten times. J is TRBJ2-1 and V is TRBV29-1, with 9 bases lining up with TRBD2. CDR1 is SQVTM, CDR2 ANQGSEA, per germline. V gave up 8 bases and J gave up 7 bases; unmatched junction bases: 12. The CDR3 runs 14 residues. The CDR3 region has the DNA TGCAGCTCAGCGGGGGGCCGAGGATTGAATGAGCAGTTCTTC. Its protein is CSSAGGRGLNEQFF.